The 4 T cell receptor beta chains given below trace back to one sample, sequenced in a study of post-analysis software for immune sequencing data. General study findings and limits: TRBV5-6, TRBV5-1 and TRBV20-1 were among four or five TRBV segments more frequent in patients than controls.

These receptors' targets are unknown. Unique molecular identifiers were built into the TCR beta cDNA libraries. A single record per CDR3 protein comes from TCRdb applying MiXCR to the PCR reads. This sample has about 760,000 distinct CDR3 sequences; 30% occur once, and the top ten carry around 0.6%. Sequencing was done on a sample of blood. All receptors derive from a girl between 10 and 17 years old with multiple sclerosis.

In the case of this clonotype: This may be a read error, as it is one base from a much larger clone. The chain has TRBV29-1 and TRBJ2-7, with 9 positions matching TRBD2. Germline V gives CDR1 SQVTM, CDR2 ANQGSEA. This CDR3 has 14 residues. CDR3 in amino acids: CSVELAGSTYERYF. CDR3 sequence (DNA): TGCAGCGTTGAACTAGCGGGATCCACCTACGAGCGGTACTTC.

The gene calls are TRBV7-9 and TRBJ2-3; TRBD1 matches at 10 bases. Germline assignment: CDR1 SEHNR and CDR2 FQNEAQ (reference sequence). The CDR3 loop spans 15 amino acids. With V trimmed by 7 bases and J by 5 bases, 9 bases remained unmatched. The CDR3 region is CASIPTGGVEDTQYF. The CDR3 nucleotides read TGTGCCAGCATCCCGACAGGGGGCGTGGAAGATACGCAGTATTTT.

CDR3 loop: CASSFGGFTGETQYF. As DNA, the CDR3 is TGTGCCAGCAGTTTTGGCGGCTTCACGGGAGAGACCCAGTACTTC. The V gene is TRBV28, the J gene TRBJ2-5; D gene unclear. Germline CDR1 is MDHEN and CDR2 is SYDVKM. V was pared by 3 bases and J by 4 bases, with 15 bases between. The CDR3 extends over 15 amino acids.

This clonotype was seen more than once but under ten times. This sequence joins TRBV5-1 and TRBJ1-5; D unresolved. Germline values: CDR1 SGHRS, CDR2 YFSETQ. The CDR3 has 13 amino acids. V was trimmed by 1 base and J by 6 bases, leaving 8 bases between them. DNA for the CDR3: TGCGCCAGCAGCTTGCTGGGAGGTCAGCCCCAGCATTTT. Its protein product is CASSLLGGQPQHF.